This TCR beta chain is from a study of vaccination effects on CD4 cells after COVID-19. Peptide-pool stimulation followed by sequencing identified expanded antigen-specific CD4+ clonotypes in the ViraFEST assay. Cultured cells yielded isolated CD4+ T cells after around 10 days. SARS-CoV-2 infected the person between March and December 2020, as confirmed by PCR. TCRdb keeps only in-frame clones here, not all; method: immunoSEQ multiplex PCR. The sample yields roughly 26,000 clones, about 80% seen once. This CDR3 has 16 amino acids. V dropped 5 bases and J dropped 8 bases, with 21 bases sitting between them. Germline CDR1 and CDR2: ENHRY and SYGVKD. Notes on the study in general: Marked clonal contraction was seen late after vaccination (in both infection- and vaccine-induced clones).

Comment on this clone: As yet, its antigen is unknown.

The sequences come from CD4+ T cells from PBMCs cultured with HCoV-NL63 spike peptides, collected before COVID-19 vaccination. The V gene is TRBV10-3, the J gene TRBJ1-4; D is unclear. The sequence was collected from a human donor who had a prior SARS-CoV-2 infection. The CDR3 here is CAISIRGKAGGEKLFF. Here the CDR3 DNA reads TGTGCCATCAGTATACGGGGAAAAGCAGGTGGGGAAAAACTGTTTTTT.